This TCR beta chain was recorded in a study of T cells in Graves' hyperthyroidism and ophthalmopathy. Study conclusions and caveats: Most thyroid clonotypes expanded above 0.001 were also detected in blood. A model using 13 V-J features told ophthalmopathy apart from stable hyperthyroidism. The model foresaw ophthalmopathy a median approximately 6.3 months prior to onset.

Note on this clonotype: Antigen specificity is unknown.

Orbital computed tomography and thyroid ultrasound, together with serum TRAb and thyroxine and clinical symptoms, were used for diagnoses. V lost 3 bases and J lost 0, with 18 bases in between. The CDR3 runs 18 residues. CDR1 SGHTA and CDR2 FQGNSA come from the germline V gene. The source material, RNA transcripts, was used to amplify TCR beta CDR3 regions. First-round RT-PCR of the TCR CDR3 relied on the HTBI primer set. TCRdb re-called the multiplex PCR reads through MiXCR, storing one row per CDR3 protein. Of about 59,000 distinct CDR3 sequences listed, approximately 50% are singletons. The chain carries TRBV7-2 and TRBJ2-1, with D perhaps given as TRBD1 or TRBD2 (5 bases each). The sample comprised blood. The source is a woman aged 55-75 years with Graves' ophthalmopathy. The CDR3 spells CASSFEAGTPSSYNEQFF. The CDR3 DNA is TGTGCCAGCAGCTTCGAAGCAGGGACCCCGAGCTCCTACAATGAGCAGTTCTTC.